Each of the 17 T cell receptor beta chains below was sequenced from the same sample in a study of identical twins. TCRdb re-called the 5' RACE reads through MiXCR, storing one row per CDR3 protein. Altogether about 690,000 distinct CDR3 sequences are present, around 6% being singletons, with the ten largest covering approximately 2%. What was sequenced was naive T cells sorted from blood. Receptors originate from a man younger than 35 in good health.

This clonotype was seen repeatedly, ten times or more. CDR3: CASSNRGYGYTF. The CDR3 region has the DNA TGTGCCAGCAGTAACAGGGGCTATGGCTACACCTTC. J is TRBJ1-2 and V is TRBV28, with TRBD1 identical over 7 bases. Trimming took 5 bases from V and 4 from J; bases not matched to a gene: 1. The germline V gene has CDR1 MDHEN and CDR2 SYDVKM. CDR3 size: 12 residues.

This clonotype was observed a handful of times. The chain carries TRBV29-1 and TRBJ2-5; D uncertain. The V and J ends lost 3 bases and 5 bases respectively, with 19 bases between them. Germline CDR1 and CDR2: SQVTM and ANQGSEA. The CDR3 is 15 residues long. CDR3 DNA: TGCAGCGTTGACTCCTACCGGCCAGGACCCGAGACCCAGTACTTC. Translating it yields CSVDSYRPGPETQYF.

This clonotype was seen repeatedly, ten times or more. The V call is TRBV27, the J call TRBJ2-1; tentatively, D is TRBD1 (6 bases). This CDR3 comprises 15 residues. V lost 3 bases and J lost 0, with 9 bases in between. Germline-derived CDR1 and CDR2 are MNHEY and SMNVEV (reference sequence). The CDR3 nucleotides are TGTGCCAGCAGTTTGGACAGCCCCTCCTACAATGAGCAGTTCTTC. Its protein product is CASSLDSPSYNEQFF.

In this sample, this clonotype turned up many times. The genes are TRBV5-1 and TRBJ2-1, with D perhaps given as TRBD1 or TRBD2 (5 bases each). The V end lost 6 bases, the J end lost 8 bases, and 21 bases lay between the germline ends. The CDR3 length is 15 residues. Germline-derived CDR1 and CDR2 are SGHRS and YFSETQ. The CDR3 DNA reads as TGCGCCAGCACCCCTAGGGACGGCCCCATAGATGAGCAGTTCTTC. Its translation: CASTPRDGPIDEQFF. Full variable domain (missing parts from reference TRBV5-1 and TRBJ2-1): KAGVTQTPRYLIKTRGQQVTLSCSPISGHRSVSWYQQTPGQGLQFLFEYFSETQRNKGNFPGRFSGRQFSNSRSEMNVSTLELGDSALYLCASTPRDGPIDEQFFGPGTRLTVL.

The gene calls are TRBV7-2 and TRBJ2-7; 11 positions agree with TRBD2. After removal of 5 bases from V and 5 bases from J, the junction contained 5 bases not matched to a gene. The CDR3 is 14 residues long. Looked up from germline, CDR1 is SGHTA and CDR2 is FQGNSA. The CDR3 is CASSKTSGIDEQYF. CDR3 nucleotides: TGTGCCAGCAGCAAGACTAGCGGGATCGACGAGCAGTACTTC. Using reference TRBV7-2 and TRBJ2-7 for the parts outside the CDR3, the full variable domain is GAGVSQSPSNKVTEKGKDVELRCDPISGHTALYWYRQSLGQGLEFLIYFQGNSAPDKSGLPSDRFSAERTGGSVSTLTIQRTQQEDSAVYLCASSKTSGIDEQYFGPGTRLTVT.

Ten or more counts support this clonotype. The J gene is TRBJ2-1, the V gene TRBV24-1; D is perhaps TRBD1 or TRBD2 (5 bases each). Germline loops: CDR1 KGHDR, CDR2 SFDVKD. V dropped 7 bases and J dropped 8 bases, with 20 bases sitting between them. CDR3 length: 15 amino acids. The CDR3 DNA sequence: TGTGCCACCAGATCCCGGGACGGGGACGTACATGAGCAGTTCTTC. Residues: CATRSRDGDVHEQFF.

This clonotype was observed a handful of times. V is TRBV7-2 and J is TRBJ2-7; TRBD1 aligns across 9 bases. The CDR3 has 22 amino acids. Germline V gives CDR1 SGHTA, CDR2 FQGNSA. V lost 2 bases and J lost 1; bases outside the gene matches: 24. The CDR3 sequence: CASSLRLGRCKGGQGSSYEQYV. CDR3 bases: TGTGCCAGCAGCTTACGGCTGGGGCGCTGCAAAGGCGGACAGGGGAGTTCCTACGAGCAGTACGTC.

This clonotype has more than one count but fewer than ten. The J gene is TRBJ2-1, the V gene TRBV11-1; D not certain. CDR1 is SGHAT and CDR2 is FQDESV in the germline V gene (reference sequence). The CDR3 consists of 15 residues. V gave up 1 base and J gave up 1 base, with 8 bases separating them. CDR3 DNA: TGTGCCAGCAGCTTAGAACAGATGTCCTACAATGAGCAGTTCTTC. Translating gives CASSLEQMSYNEQFF.

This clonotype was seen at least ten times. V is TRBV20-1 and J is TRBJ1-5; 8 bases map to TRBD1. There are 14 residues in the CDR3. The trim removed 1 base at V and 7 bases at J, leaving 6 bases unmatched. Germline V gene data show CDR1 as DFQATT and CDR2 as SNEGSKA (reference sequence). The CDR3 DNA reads TGCAGTGCTAGAGCCGACAGGGGATGGCAGCCCCAGCATTTT. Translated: CSARADRGWQPQHF.

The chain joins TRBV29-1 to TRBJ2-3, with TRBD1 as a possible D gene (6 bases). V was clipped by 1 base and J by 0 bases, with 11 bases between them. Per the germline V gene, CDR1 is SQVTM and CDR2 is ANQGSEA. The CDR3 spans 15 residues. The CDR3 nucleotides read TGCAGCGTTGAAGCATACAGGGATAGCACAGATACGCAGTATTTT. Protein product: CSVEAYRDSTDTQYF.

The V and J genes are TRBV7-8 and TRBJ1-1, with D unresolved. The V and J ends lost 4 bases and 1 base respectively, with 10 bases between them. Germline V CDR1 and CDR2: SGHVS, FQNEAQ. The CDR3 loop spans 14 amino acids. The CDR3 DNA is TGTGCCAGCAGCTCAGAGGTAAAGAACACTGAAGCTTTCTTT. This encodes CASSSEVKNTEAFF.

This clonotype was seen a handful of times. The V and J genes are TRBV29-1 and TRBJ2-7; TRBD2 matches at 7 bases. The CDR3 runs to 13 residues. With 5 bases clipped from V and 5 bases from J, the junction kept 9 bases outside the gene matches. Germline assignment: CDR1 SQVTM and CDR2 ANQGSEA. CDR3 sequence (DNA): TGCAGCGTTTATTGGCGGGGGTCGCACGAGCAGTACTTC. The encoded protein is CSVYWRGSHEQYF.

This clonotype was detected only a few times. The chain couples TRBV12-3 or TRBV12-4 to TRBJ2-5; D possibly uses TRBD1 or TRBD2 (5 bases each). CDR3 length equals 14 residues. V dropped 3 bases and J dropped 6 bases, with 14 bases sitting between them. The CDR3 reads CASSFVGDPQTQYF. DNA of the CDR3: TGTGCCAGCAGTTTTGTGGGGGATCCCCAGACCCAGTACTTC.

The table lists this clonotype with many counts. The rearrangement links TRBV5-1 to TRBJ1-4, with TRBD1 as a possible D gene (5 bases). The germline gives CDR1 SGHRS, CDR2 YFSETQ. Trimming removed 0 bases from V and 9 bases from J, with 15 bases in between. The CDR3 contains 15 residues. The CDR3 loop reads CASSLGRQTGKKLFF. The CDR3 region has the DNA TGCGCCAGCAGCTTGGGCCGACAGACCGGCAAAAAACTGTTTTTT.

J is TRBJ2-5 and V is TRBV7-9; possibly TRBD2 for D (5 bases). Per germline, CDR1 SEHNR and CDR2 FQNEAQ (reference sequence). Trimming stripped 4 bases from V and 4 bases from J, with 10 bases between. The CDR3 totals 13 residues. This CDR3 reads CASSWSGGETQYF. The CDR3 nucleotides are TGTGCCAGCAGCTGGAGCGGTGGAGAGACCCAGTACTTC.

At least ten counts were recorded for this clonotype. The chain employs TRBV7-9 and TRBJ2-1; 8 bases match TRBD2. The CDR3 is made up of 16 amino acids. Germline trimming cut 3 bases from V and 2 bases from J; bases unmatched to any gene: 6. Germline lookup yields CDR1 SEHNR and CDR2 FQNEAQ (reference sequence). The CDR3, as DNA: TGTGCCAGCAGCTTCCGTAGCGGGGCCGCCTACAATGAGCAGTTCTTC. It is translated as CASSFRSGAAYNEQFF. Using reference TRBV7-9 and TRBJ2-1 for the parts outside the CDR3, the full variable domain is DTGVSQNPRHKITKRGQNVTFRCDPISEHNRLYWYRQTLGQGPEFLTYFQNEAQLEKSRLLSDRFSAERPKGSFSTLEIQRTEQGDSAMYLCASSFRSGAAYNEQFFGPGTRLTVL.

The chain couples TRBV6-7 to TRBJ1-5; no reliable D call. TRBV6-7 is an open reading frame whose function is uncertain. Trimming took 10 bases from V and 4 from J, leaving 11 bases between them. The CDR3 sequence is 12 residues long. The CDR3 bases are TGTGCCACGCCCTCCCGAAATCAGCCCCAGCATTTT. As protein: CATPSRNQPQHF.